Given below is one T cell receptor (beta chain) in context. Repertoires were generated with immunoSEQ multiplex PCR, while TCRdb's copy carries only in-frame clones and drops some. The table lists about 98,000 clones, around 80% of them singletons. This entry comes from a study of blood T cell repertoires in COVID-19. Study-level information: Sources were T cells, B-cell-depleted T cells, or PBMCs; the material itself was cDNA or gDNA.

The specimen was peripheral blood. The TCR comes from a man aged 55 to 69 with acute or convalescent COVID-19.

CDR3 amino acids: CASSMAHYPGEPNTEAFF. The CDR3 nucleotides read TGTGCCAGTAGTATGGCCCATTATCCGGGGGAACCGAACACTGAAGCTTTCTTT. This chain joins TRBV19 and TRBJ1-1, with a tentative D call TRBD1 (5 bases). The germline V and J ends were trimmed by 3 bases and 1 base, with 21 bases remaining between them. This CDR3 spans 18 amino acids. Germline CDR1 is LNHDA and CDR2 is SQIVND (reference sequence).